The text below deals with one TCR beta chain. No antigen is known for it. TCRdb reanalysed the 5' RACE reads using MiXCR and keeps one entry per CDR3 protein. The table has around 130,000 distinct CDR3 sequences, 3% to 3.5% seen once. This specimen comes from a study of neurological immune-mediated disorders. Study results and limitations: No sharing of CDR3 amino acid sequences was observed among expanded clones across subjects, suggesting private repertoires in all groups. Among 34 multiple sclerosis patients, phylogenetic grouping put the repertoires of 18 into a single related-CDR3 cluster, a possible signature.

V was cut by 5 bases and J by 1 base, with 16 bases left in between. This CDR3 comprises 15 residues. Germline CDR1 DFQATT, CDR2 SNEGSKA (reference sequence). The sequence came from a woman aged 25 to 39 with multiple sclerosis. V is TRBV20-1 and J is TRBJ2-3; D perhaps matches TRBD1 (8 bases). The sequenced material came from PBMCs. The chain's CDR3 is CSAGQGAGGTDTQYF. As DNA, the CDR3 is TGCAGTGCTGGTCAGGGGGCGGGAGGCACAGATACGCAGTATTTT.